Listed below are T cell receptor beta chains from one sample, sequenced in a study of beta chain features in type 1 diabetes. Generated by immunoSEQ multiplex PCR, the TCRdb table keeps only in-frame clones and is missing some. Here the sample spans 300,000 to 450,000 clones, about 20% being singletons. The sequencing input was naive CD4+ T cells from blood. Receptors were obtained from a young woman in good health. Both conserved end residues are part of each CDR3. The order of the fields is clone size, V gene, J gene, D gene, CDR3 protein, CDR3 DNA. D genes are given only for firm matches. Clone size is stated in some rows and not others, as once, few, many or a class when expanded.

abundance: few
v_gene: TRBV6-5
j_gene: TRBJ1-1
d_gene: -
CDR3aa: CASSYLLEGSTEAFF
CDR3nt: TGTGCCAGCAGTTACTTACTGGAGGGGAGCACTGAAGCTTTCTTT

abundance: few
v_gene: TRBV9
j_gene: TRBJ2-5
d_gene: -
CDR3aa: CASSADGTSKTQYF
CDR3nt: TGTGCCAGCAGCGCCGACGGGACTTCTAAGACCCAGTACTTC

abundance: few
v_gene: TRBV29-1
j_gene: TRBJ2-4
d_gene: -
CDR3aa: CSVEVVQGTNIQYF
CDR3nt: TGCAGCGTTGAAGTCGTACAGGGCACAAACATTCAGTACTTC

abundance: few
v_gene: TRBV4-2
j_gene: TRBJ1-5
d_gene: -
CDR3aa: CASSLGSNQPQHF
CDR3nt: TGTGCCAGTTCCCTAGGAAGCAATCAGCCCCAGCATTTT

abundance: few
v_gene: TRBV5-1
j_gene: TRBJ2-3
d_gene: -
CDR3aa: CASSLESMAWSTDTQYF
CDR3nt: TGCGCCAGCAGCTTGGAATCGATGGCCTGGAGCACAGATACGCAGTATTTT

abundance: few
v_gene: TRBV2
j_gene: TRBJ1-2
d_gene: -
CDR3aa: CASSSRGTADGYTF
CDR3nt: TGTGCCAGCAGTTCCAGGGGTACAGCTGATGGCTACACCTTC

abundance: once
v_gene: TRBV5-1
j_gene: TRBJ1-2
d_gene: TRBD1
CDR3aa: CASSGRQGSDGYTF
CDR3nt: TGCGCCAGCAGCGGACGACAGGGATCGGATGGCTACACCTTC

abundance: -
v_gene: TRBV19
j_gene: TRBJ2-2
d_gene: TRBD2
CDR3aa: CASSMGLAQTRQLFF
CDR3nt: TGTGCCAGTAGTATGGGACTAGCCCAAACGAGGCAGCTGTTTTTT

abundance: -
v_gene: TRBV5-4
j_gene: TRBJ1-2
d_gene: -
CDR3aa: CASSLGAGVGGYTF
CDR3nt: TGTGCCAGCAGCTTGGGTGCAGGGGTCGGGGGCTACACCTTC

abundance: -
v_gene: TRBV6-5
j_gene: TRBJ2-1
d_gene: TRBD2
CDR3aa: CASSALAGGRKFF
CDR3nt: TGTGCCAGCAGTGCCCTAGCGGGGGGGCGGAAGTTCTTC

abundance: few
v_gene: TRBV2
j_gene: TRBJ2-5
d_gene: TRBD2
CDR3aa: CASSASGRETQYF
CDR3nt: TGTGCCAGCAGTGCCAGCGGGAGAGAGACCCAGTACTTC

abundance: -
v_gene: TRBV9
j_gene: TRBJ1-1
d_gene: -
CDR3aa: CASSAWTAGDTEAFF
CDR3nt: TGTGCCAGCAGCGCTTGGACGGCGGGGGACACTGAAGCTTTCTTT

abundance: -
v_gene: TRBV9
j_gene: TRBJ1-5
d_gene: TRBD1
CDR3aa: CASSVGQGGNQPQHF
CDR3nt: TGTGCCAGCAGCGTAGGACAGGGAGGCAATCAGCCCCAGCATTTT

abundance: few
v_gene: TRBV7-2
j_gene: TRBJ1-1
d_gene: -
CDR3aa: CASSPSGGQGRVAFF
CDR3nt: TGTGCCAGCAGCCCCAGCGGGGGCCAGGGAAGGGTAGCTTTCTTT

abundance: -
v_gene: TRBV11-2
j_gene: TRBJ2-2
d_gene: TRBD1
CDR3aa: CASSSGTGLPGELFF
CDR3nt: TGTGCCAGCAGCTCCGGGACAGGACTTCCCGGGGAGCTGTTTTTT

abundance: -
v_gene: TRBV2
j_gene: TRBJ1-5
d_gene: TRBD1
CDR3aa: CASSESGQGNQPQHF
CDR3nt: TGTGCCAGCAGTGAATCGGGACAGGGAAATCAGCCCCAGCATTTT

abundance: -
v_gene: TRBV12-5
j_gene: TRBJ1-1
d_gene: -
CDR3aa: CASGFAGGFTEAFF
CDR3nt: TGTGCTAGTGGTTTCGCCGGGGGGTTCACTGAAGCTTTCTTT

abundance: few
v_gene: TRBV5-1
j_gene: TRBJ2-3
d_gene: -
CDR3aa: CASSNLGASTDTQYF
CDR3nt: TGCGCCAGCAGCAACCTTGGGGCCAGCACAGATACGCAGTATTTT

abundance: -
v_gene: TRBV29-1
j_gene: TRBJ2-5
d_gene: TRBD1
CDR3aa: CSVSTGGETQYF
CDR3nt: TGCAGCGTCTCGACAGGGGGCGAGACCCAGTACTTC

abundance: -
v_gene: TRBV19
j_gene: TRBJ1-5
d_gene: -
CDR3aa: CASHPGSPLSNQPQHF
CDR3nt: TGTGCCAGCCACCCAGGGTCCCCATTAAGCAATCAGCCCCAGCATTTT

abundance: few
v_gene: TRBV7-2
j_gene: TRBJ2-3
d_gene: -
CDR3aa: CASSLLQSTDTQYF
CDR3nt: TGTGCCAGCAGCTTACTCCAGAGCACAGATACGCAGTATTTT

abundance: few
v_gene: TRBV18
j_gene: TRBJ2-7
d_gene: -
CDR3aa: CASSPREQGHEQYF
CDR3nt: TGTGCCAGCTCACCTCGGGAACAGGGACACGAGCAGTACTTC

abundance: few
v_gene: TRBV7-2
j_gene: TRBJ1-5
d_gene: -
CDR3aa: CASSDGGGGPPPQHF
CDR3nt: TGTGCCAGCAGCGACGGTGGGGGGGGCCCTCCTCCCCAGCATTTT

abundance: -
v_gene: TRBV2
j_gene: TRBJ1-6
d_gene: -
CDR3aa: CASSLNSPLHF
CDR3nt: TGTGCCAGCAGTTTAAATTCACCCCTCCACTTT

abundance: -
v_gene: TRBV21-1
j_gene: TRBJ2-3
d_gene: -
CDR3aa: CASSLQRRQASTDTQYF
CDR3nt: TGTGCCAGCAGCCTACAAAGGAGGCAGGCTAGCACAGATACGCAGTATTTT

abundance: few
v_gene: TRBV2
j_gene: TRBJ1-2
d_gene: -
CDR3aa: CASSENSYGYTF
CDR3nt: TGTGCCAGCAGTGAGAATAGCTATGGCTACACCTTC

abundance: -
v_gene: TRBV25-1
j_gene: TRBJ1-2
d_gene: -
CDR3aa: CASSAPSGEANYGYTF
CDR3nt: TGTGCCAGCAGTGCCCCTTCGGGGGAAGCTAACTATGGCTACACCTTC

abundance: -
v_gene: TRBV5-1
j_gene: TRBJ2-7
d_gene: -
CDR3aa: CASSLPPGTRVYEQYF
CDR3nt: TGCGCCAGCAGCTTGCCGCCCGGGACAAGGGTCTACGAGCAGTACTTC

abundance: -
v_gene: TRBV9
j_gene: TRBJ2-1
d_gene: TRBD2
CDR3aa: CASSRDYWGNEQFF
CDR3nt: TGTGCCAGCAGCCGGGACTACTGGGGGAATGAGCAGTTCTTC

abundance: few
v_gene: TRBV2
j_gene: TRBJ2-5
d_gene: -
CDR3aa: CASSYQETQYF
CDR3nt: TGTGCCAGCAGCTACCAAGAGACCCAGTACTTC

abundance: few
v_gene: TRBV7-9
j_gene: TRBJ2-7
d_gene: -
CDR3aa: CASSSSGTPYEQYF
CDR3nt: TGTGCCAGCAGCTCGTCCGGGACTCCCTACGAGCAGTACTTC

abundance: -
v_gene: TRBV7-9
j_gene: TRBJ1-1
d_gene: TRBD1
CDR3aa: CASSIRTGANTEAFF
CDR3nt: TGTGCCAGCAGCATTCGGACAGGGGCTAACACTGAAGCTTTCTTT

abundance: -
v_gene: TRBV2
j_gene: TRBJ2-7
d_gene: -
CDR3aa: CASSGQDRQEQYF
CDR3nt: TGTGCCAGCAGTGGACAGGACCGTCAAGAGCAGTACTTC

abundance: few
v_gene: TRBV27
j_gene: TRBJ2-5
d_gene: -
CDR3aa: CASSFPDSETQYF
CDR3nt: TGTGCCAGCAGTTTTCCGGATAGCGAGACCCAGTACTTC

abundance: few
v_gene: TRBV13
j_gene: TRBJ1-1
d_gene: -
CDR3aa: CASSADRGTEAFF
CDR3nt: TGTGCCAGCAGCGCCGACAGAGGAACTGAAGCTTTCTTT

abundance: -
v_gene: TRBV19
j_gene: TRBJ2-3
d_gene: -
CDR3aa: CASSIPSGSTDTQYF
CDR3nt: TGTGCCAGTAGTATTCCCAGCGGGAGCACAGATACGCAGTATTTT

abundance: -
v_gene: TRBV2
j_gene: TRBJ2-5
d_gene: -
CDR3aa: CASSEIEETQYF
CDR3nt: TGTGCCAGCAGTGAAATAGAAGAGACCCAGTACTTC

abundance: -
v_gene: TRBV29-1
j_gene: TRBJ1-4
d_gene: -
CDR3aa: CSVEEPIRGEKLFF
CDR3nt: TGCAGCGTTGAAGAGCCAATCAGGGGTGAAAAACTGTTTTTT

abundance: -
v_gene: TRBV2
j_gene: TRBJ2-1
d_gene: -
CDR3aa: CASRGGVEQFF
CDR3nt: TGTGCCAGCAGAGGGGGGGTGGAGCAGTTCTTC

abundance: few
v_gene: TRBV30
j_gene: TRBJ2-2
d_gene: TRBD2
CDR3aa: CAWSGRGAGNGELFF
CDR3nt: TGTGCCTGGAGTGGGCGGGGGGCCGGAAACGGGGAGCTGTTTTTT

abundance: few
v_gene: TRBV9
j_gene: TRBJ2-3
d_gene: -
CDR3aa: CASSAFGRYTQYF
CDR3nt: TGTGCCAGCAGCGCCTTTGGCAGATATACGCAGTATTTT

abundance: -
v_gene: TRBV5-4
j_gene: TRBJ2-5
d_gene: -
CDR3aa: CASSLGGASRETQYF
CDR3nt: TGTGCCAGCAGCTTGGGTGGGGCCAGTCGAGAGACCCAGTACTTC

abundance: few
v_gene: TRBV14
j_gene: TRBJ2-5
d_gene: TRBD2
CDR3aa: CASSPGLAGETQYF
CDR3nt: TGTGCCAGCAGCCCGGGACTAGCGGGAGAGACCCAGTACTTC

abundance: -
v_gene: TRBV19
j_gene: TRBJ2-7
d_gene: TRBD1
CDR3aa: CASSNDRVSYEQYF
CDR3nt: TGTGCCAGTAGTAATGACAGGGTATCCTACGAGCAGTACTTC

abundance: few
v_gene: TRBV7-2
j_gene: TRBJ2-6
d_gene: -
CDR3aa: CASSTGLSPVTGANVLTF
CDR3nt: TGTGCCAGCAGCACGGGACTGTCTCCAGTTACTGGGGCCAACGTCCTGACTTTC

abundance: few
v_gene: TRBV5-1
j_gene: TRBJ2-6
d_gene: TRBD1
CDR3aa: CANPAGQVSGANVLTF
CDR3nt: TGCGCCAACCCGGCGGGACAGGTATCTGGGGCCAACGTCCTGACTTTC

abundance: few
v_gene: TRBV5-5
j_gene: TRBJ1-5
d_gene: -
CDR3aa: CASSGGMAQGPQHF
CDR3nt: TGTGCCAGCAGCGGAGGGATGGCCCAGGGGCCCCAGCATTTT

abundance: -
v_gene: TRBV2
j_gene: TRBJ2-7
d_gene: TRBD2
CDR3aa: CASLRTSGYHEQYF
CDR3nt: TGTGCCAGCCTTCGGACTAGCGGGTACCACGAGCAGTACTTC

abundance: -
v_gene: TRBV10-3
j_gene: TRBJ2-1
d_gene: -
CDR3aa: CAISEASAGSYNEQFF
CDR3nt: TGTGCCATCAGTGAGGCTAGCGCAGGCTCCTACAATGAGCAGTTCTTC

abundance: -
v_gene: TRBV11-2
j_gene: TRBJ2-7
d_gene: TRBD1
CDR3aa: CATSQDRGAYEQYF
CDR3nt: TGTGCTACCTCTCAGGACAGGGGAGCCTACGAGCAGTACTTC

abundance: few
v_gene: TRBV18
j_gene: TRBJ2-3
d_gene: TRBD1
CDR3aa: CASSPSQGATDTQYF
CDR3nt: TGTGCCAGCTCACCATCCCAGGGGGCCACAGATACGCAGTATTTT

abundance: -
v_gene: TRBV7-2
j_gene: TRBJ2-7
d_gene: TRBD1
CDR3aa: CASSLRDRSYEQYF
CDR3nt: TGTGCCAGCAGCTTACGGGACAGATCCTACGAGCAGTACTTC